A selection of T cell receptor beta chains follows, all from one sample in a study of T cell changes during pregnancy in multiple sclerosis. The method was immunoSEQ multiplex PCR; TCRdb's version includes in-frame clones alone and lacks a portion of them. The sample lists 40,000 or so clones; under 95% were seen once. Sequenced here: peripheral blood, sampled in the third trimester of pregnancy. These receptors were taken from a female donor in good health, enrolled as a control in a pregnancy study. Both conserved end residues are part of each CDR3. The D gene is left open where the match is weak. Rows give clone size only sometimes, using once, few, many, or a class for an expanded clone.

TRBJ1-2 . . TRBV5-1 CASSLGWGQLKGDGYTF TGCGCCAGCAGCTTGGGATGGGGGCAGCTAAAGGGGGATGGCTACACCTTC
TRBJ1-2 . once TRBV9 CASSVDYNYGYTF TGTGCCAGCAGCGTAGATTATAACTATGGCTACACCTTC
TRBJ2-4 TRBD2 once TRBV7-2 CASSLGRLGGADGNIQYF TGTGCCAGCAGCTTAGGGAGACTCGGGGGGGCCGACGGAAACATTCAGTACTTC
TRBJ2-2 . once TRBV7-3 CASSLRPAGLAGELFF TGTGCCAGCAGCTTAAGGCCGGCAGGGCTAGCCGGGGAGCTGTTTTTT
TRBJ2-5 . . TRBV20-1 CSASSPGAQYF TGCAGTGCTAGTTCCCCGGGGGCCCAGTACTTC
TRBJ2-5 . . TRBV25-1 CASSPRGQETQYF TGTGCCAGCAGTCCAAGGGGGCAAGAGACCCAGTACTTC
TRBJ2-3 TRBD2 . TRBV5-1 CASSRAGATDTQYF TGCGCCAGCAGCAGAGCGGGAGCGACAGATACGCAGTATTTT
TRBJ2-1 TRBD1 . TRBV30 CAWSADRDKFF TGTGCCTGGAGCGCGGACAGGGATAAGTTCTTC
TRBJ1-6 . . TRBV11-2 CASSLDLPPLHF TGTGCCAGCAGCTTAGACCTTCCACCCCTCCACTTT
TRBJ1-1 . . TRBV6-5 CASSYRLRGPNTEAFF TGTGCCAGCAGTTATCGCCTCAGGGGCCCGAACACTGAAGCTTTCTTT
TRBJ2-5 TRBD1 once TRBV27 CASSLSGTGWGGTQYF TGTGCCAGCAGTTTATCGGGGACAGGATGGGGAGGGACCCAGTACTTC
TRBJ2-1 TRBD2 . TRBV6-1 CASTTSGGDYNEQFF TGTGCCAGCACGACTAGCGGGGGAGATTACAATGAGCAGTTCTTC
TRBJ1-1 . . TRBV6-1 CASSEGGRSEAFF TGTGCCAGCAGTGAAGGGGGCCGTTCTGAAGCTTTCTTT
TRBJ2-3 . . TRBV5-4 CASSLVSEIDTQYF TGTGCCAGCAGCTTGGTGTCAGAAATTGATACGCAGTATTTT
TRBJ2-7 . . TRBV19 CASSPRGAFYEQYF TGTGCCAGTAGTCCTCGGGGTGCGTTCTACGAGCAGTACTTC
TRBJ2-1 TRBD1 . TRBV5-1 CASSPGTGDGNEQFF TGCGCCAGCAGCCCCGGGACAGGGGATGGAAATGAGCAGTTCTTC
TRBJ2-7 TRBD1 . TRBV5-1 CASSSGQGFYEQYF TGCGCCAGCAGCTCGGGACAGGGATTCTACGAGCAGTACTTC
TRBJ1-2 . once TRBV29-1 CSAMGLGTETNYGYTF TGCAGCGCGATGGGGTTAGGGACTGAGACTAACTATGGCTACACCTTC
TRBJ2-1 TRBD2 . TRBV19 CATSYGTSGSDEQFF TGTGCCACCTCATACGGGACTAGCGGATCCGATGAGCAGTTCTTC
TRBJ1-5 TRBD1 . TRBV5-8 CASSLPGQGVNQPQHF TGTGCCAGCAGCCTACCGGGACAGGGGGTCAATCAGCCCCAGCATTTT
TRBJ2-2 . . TRBV9 CASSVPREGANTGELFF TGTGCCAGCAGCGTACCCCGGGAGGGGGCAAACACCGGGGAGCTGTTTTTT
TRBJ2-7 TRBD1 . TRBV13 CASSSRTGNSYEQYF TGTGCCAGCAGCTCCCGGACAGGGAATTCCTACGAGCAGTACTTC
TRBJ2-5 . . TRBV7-9 CASSLAPSAAQYF TGTGCCAGCAGCTTAGCCCCCAGTGCGGCCCAGTACTTC
TRBJ2-7 . . TRBV29-1 CSVRQDYEQYF TGCAGCGTGAGACAGGACTACGAGCAGTACTTC
TRBJ2-7 . few TRBV5-6 CASSLRQGSDGSYEQYF TGTGCCAGCAGCTTGCGTCAGGGCTCGGATGGGTCCTACGAGCAGTACTTC
TRBJ1-2 TRBD1 . TRBV30 CAWADRGHGYTF TGTGCCTGGGCGGACAGGGGGCATGGCTACACCTTC
TRBJ2-5 TRBD2 once TRBV11-2 CASSFIAGGRRETQYF TGTGCCAGCAGCTTCATAGCGGGAGGGCGGAGGGAGACCCAGTACTTC
TRBJ1-1 . few TRBV15 CATSTTRQNTEAFF TGTGCCACCAGCACTACTAGGCAGAACACTGAAGCTTTCTTT
TRBJ2-5 . . TRBV7-6 CASSLRAGETQYF TGTGCCAGCAGCTTACGCGCGGGGGAGACCCAGTACTTC
TRBJ2-3 TRBD1 . TRBV6-1 CASSEATPGGFADTQYF TGTGCCAGCAGTGAAGCCACCCCAGGGGGCTTCGCAGATACGCAGTATTTT
TRBJ2-1 TRBD2 . TRBV11-3 CASSLVGTSGRNEQFF TGTGCCAGCAGCTTGGTAGGGACTAGCGGGAGAAATGAGCAGTTCTTC
TRBJ1-1 . . TRBV7-3 CASSLNPLTDRSAEAFF TGTGCCAGCAGCTTAAACCCTTTAACGGATAGAAGCGCTGAAGCTTTCTTT
TRBJ2-5 . once TRBV7-8 CASSFRSRGETQYF TGTGCCAGCAGCTTTAGAAGCCGGGGAGAGACCCAGTACTTC
TRBJ1-2 TRBD1 . TRBV2 CASRRQGKEGYGYTF TGTGCCAGCAGGCGACAGGGTAAGGAAGGCTATGGCTACACCTTC
TRBJ2-5 . . TRBV27 CASSFSRSQETQYF TGTGCCAGCAGTTTCTCACGGAGTCAAGAGACCCAGTACTTC
TRBJ2-7 . . TRBV29-1 CSVAGPDSYEQYF TGCAGCGTGGCGGGTCCCGACTCCTACGAGCAGTACTTC
TRBJ2-2 . . TRBV25-1 CASSRPGAGELFF TGTGCCAGCAGTCGTCCGGGTGCCGGGGAGCTGTTTTTT
TRBJ1-5 . . TRBV2 CASSGREGNQPQHF TGTGCCAGCAGTGGCAGGGAGGGCAATCAGCCCCAGCATTTT
TRBJ2-3 . . TRBV13 CASSSGGPYTTDTQYF TGTGCCAGCAGCTCCGGGGGACCGTATACCACAGATACGCAGTATTTT
TRBJ1-2 TRBD1 . TRBV19 CASSLLTGPYTF TGTGCCAGTAGTCTCTTGACAGGGCCCTACACCTTC
TRBJ2-7 . . TRBV4-3 CASSQAESPSRQYF TGCGCCAGCAGCCAAGCTGAGTCACCTAGCCGGCAGTACTTC